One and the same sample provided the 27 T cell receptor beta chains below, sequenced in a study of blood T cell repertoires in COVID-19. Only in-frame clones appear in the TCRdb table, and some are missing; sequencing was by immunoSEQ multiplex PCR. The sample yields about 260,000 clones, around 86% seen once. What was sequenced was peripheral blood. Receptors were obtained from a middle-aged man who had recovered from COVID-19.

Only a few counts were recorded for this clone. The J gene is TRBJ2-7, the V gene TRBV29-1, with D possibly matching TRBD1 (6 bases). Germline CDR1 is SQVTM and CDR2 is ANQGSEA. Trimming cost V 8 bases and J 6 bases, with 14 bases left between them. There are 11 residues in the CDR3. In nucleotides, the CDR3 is TGCAGCACCATACAGGGCTCCGAGCAGTACTTC. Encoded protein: CSTIQGSEQYF.

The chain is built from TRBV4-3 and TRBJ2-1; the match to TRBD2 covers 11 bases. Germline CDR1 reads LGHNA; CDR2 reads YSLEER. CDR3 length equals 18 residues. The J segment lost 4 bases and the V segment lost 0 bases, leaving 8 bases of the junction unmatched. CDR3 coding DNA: TGCGCCAGCAGCCAAGAAGCAGGACTAGCGGGCGCTTACAATGAGCAGTTCTTC. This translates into CASSQEAGLAGAYNEQFF.

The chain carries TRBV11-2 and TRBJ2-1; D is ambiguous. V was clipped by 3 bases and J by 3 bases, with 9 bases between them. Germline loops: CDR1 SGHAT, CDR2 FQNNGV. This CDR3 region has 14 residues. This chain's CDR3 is CASSLRPVYNEQFF. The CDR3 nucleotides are TGTGCCAGCAGCTTGAGGCCCGTCTACAATGAGCAGTTCTTC.

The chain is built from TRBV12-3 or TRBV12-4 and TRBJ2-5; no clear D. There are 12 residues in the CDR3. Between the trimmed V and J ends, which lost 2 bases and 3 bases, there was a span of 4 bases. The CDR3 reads CASSLSEETQYF. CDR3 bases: TGTGCCAGCAGTTTATCGGAAGAGACCCAGTACTTC.

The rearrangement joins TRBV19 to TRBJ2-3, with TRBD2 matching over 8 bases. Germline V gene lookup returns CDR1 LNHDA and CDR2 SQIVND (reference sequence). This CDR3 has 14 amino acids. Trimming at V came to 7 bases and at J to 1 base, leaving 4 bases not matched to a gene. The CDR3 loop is CASTMRGGTDTQYF. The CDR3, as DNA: TGTGCCAGTACCATGCGGGGGGGCACAGATACGCAGTATTTT.

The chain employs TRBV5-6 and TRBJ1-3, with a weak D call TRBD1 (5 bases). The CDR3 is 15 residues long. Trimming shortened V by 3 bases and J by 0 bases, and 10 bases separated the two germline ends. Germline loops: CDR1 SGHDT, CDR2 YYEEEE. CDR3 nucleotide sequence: TGTGCCAGCAGCTCGATGGGGCTCTCTGGAAACACCATATATTTT. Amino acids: CASSSMGLSGNTIYF.

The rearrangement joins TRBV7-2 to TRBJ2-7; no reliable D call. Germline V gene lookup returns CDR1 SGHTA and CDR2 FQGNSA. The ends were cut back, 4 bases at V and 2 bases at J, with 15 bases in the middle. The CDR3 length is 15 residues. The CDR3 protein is CASSSFGSTAYEQYF. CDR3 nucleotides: TGTGCCAGCAGCTCTTTCGGAAGTACAGCCTACGAGCAGTACTTC.

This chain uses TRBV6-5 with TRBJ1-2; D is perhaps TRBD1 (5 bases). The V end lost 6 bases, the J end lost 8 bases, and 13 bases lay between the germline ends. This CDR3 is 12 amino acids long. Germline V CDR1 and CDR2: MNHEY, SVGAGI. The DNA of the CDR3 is TGTGCCAGCAGAAGGGACTTAGCAGGCTACACCTTC. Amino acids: CASRRDLAGYTF.

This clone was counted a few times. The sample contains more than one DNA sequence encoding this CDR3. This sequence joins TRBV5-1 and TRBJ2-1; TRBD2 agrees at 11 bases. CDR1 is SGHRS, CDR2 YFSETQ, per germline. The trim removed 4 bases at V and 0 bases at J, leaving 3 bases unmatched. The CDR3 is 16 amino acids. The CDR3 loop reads CASSLSGRASYNEQFF. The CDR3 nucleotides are TGCGCCAGCAGCCTTAGCGGGAGGGCCTCCTACAATGAGCAGTTCTTC.

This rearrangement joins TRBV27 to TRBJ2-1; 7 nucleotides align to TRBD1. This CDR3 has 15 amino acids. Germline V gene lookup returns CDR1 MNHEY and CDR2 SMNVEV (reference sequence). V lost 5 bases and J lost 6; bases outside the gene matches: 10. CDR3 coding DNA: TGTGCCAGCAGTGTGACAGGGTCATCTTTCAATGAGCAGTTCTTC. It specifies CASSVTGSSFNEQFF.

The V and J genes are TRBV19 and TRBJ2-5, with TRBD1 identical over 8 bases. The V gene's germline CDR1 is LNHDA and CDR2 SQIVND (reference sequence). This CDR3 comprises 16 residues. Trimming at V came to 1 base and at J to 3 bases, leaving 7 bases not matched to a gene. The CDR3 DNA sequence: TGTGCCAGTAGTATAGCCCCCAGGGGGCCCAAAGAGACCCAGTACTTC. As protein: CASSIAPRGPKETQYF.

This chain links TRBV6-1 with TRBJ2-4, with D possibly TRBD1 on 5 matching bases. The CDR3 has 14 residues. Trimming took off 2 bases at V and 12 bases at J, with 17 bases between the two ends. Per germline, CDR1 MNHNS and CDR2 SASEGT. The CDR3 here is CASSETKGILNQYF. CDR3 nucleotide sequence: TGTGCCAGCAGTGAAACAAAGGGGATCTTGAATCAGTACTTC.

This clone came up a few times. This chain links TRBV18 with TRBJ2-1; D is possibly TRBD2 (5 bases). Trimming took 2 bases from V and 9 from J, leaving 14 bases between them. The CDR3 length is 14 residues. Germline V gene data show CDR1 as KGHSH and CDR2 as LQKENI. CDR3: CASSPRLRMVEQFF. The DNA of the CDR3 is TGTGCCAGCTCACCAAGACTAAGAATGGTTGAGCAGTTCTTC.

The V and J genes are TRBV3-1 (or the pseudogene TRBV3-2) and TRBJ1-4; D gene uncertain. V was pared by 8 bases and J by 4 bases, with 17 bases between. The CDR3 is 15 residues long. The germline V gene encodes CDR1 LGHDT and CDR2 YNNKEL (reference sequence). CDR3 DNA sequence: TGTGCCAGCGCCTCCCGATGGCAGTTTAATGAAAAACTGTTTTTT. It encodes CASASRWQFNEKLFF.

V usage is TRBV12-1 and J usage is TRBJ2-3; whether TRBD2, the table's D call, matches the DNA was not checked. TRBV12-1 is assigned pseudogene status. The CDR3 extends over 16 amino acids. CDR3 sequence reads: CASSFLRHLPILTQYF. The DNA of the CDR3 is TGTGCCAGCAGCTTTCTGCGTCACTTACCGATACTTACGCAGTATTTT.

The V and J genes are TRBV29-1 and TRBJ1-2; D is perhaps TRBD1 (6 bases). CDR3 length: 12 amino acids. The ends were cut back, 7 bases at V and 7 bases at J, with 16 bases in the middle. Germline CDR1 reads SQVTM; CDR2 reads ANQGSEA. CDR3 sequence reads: CSALNRAGGYTF. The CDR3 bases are TGCAGCGCGCTTAACAGGGCTGGTGGCTACACCTTC.

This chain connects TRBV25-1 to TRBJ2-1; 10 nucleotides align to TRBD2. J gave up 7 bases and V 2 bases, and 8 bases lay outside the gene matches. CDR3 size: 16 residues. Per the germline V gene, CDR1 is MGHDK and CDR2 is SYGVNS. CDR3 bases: TGTGCCAGCAGTGAAATGAGCGGGAGGGCTCGGAATGAGCAGTTCTTC. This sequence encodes CASSEMSGRARNEQFF. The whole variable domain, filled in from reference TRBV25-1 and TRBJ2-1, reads EADIYQTPRYLVIGTGKKITLECSQTMGHDKMYWYQQDPGMELHLIHYSYGVNSTEKGDLSSESTVSRIRTEHFPLTLESARPSHTSQYLCASSEMSGRARNEQFFGPGTRLTVL.

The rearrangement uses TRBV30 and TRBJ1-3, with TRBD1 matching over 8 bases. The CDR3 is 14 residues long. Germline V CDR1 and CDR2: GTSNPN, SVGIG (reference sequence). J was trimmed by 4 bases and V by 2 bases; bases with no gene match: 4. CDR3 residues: CAWSPWTGGNTIYF. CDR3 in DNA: TGTGCCTGGAGTCCCTGGACAGGGGGAAACACCATATATTTT.

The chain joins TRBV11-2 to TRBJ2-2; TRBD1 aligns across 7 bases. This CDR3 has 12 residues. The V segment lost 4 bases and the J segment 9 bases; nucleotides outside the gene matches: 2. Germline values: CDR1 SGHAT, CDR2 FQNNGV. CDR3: CASSSGGRELFF. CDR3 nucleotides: TGTGCCAGCAGCTCAGGGGGAAGGGAGCTGTTTTTT. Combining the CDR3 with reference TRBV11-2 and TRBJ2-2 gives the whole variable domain EAGVAQSPRYKIIEKRQSVAFWCNPISGHATLYWYQQILGQGPKLLIQFQNNGVVDDSQLPKDRFSAERLKGVDSTLKIQPAKLEDSAVYLCASSSGGRELFFGEGSRLTVL.

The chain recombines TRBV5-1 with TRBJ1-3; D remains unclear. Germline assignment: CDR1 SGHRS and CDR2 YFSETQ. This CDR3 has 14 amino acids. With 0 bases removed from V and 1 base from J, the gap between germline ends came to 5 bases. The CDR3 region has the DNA TGCGCCAGCAGCTTGGACAAGTCTGGAAACACCATATATTTT. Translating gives CASSLDKSGNTIYF.

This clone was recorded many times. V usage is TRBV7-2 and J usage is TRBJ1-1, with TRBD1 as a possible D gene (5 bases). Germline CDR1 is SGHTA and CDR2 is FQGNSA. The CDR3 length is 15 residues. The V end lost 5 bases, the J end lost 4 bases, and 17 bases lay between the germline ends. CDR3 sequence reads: CASSPSPWGGTEAFF. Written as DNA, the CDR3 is TGTGCCAGCAGCCCATCGCCGTGGGGGGGCACTGAAGCTTTCTTT.

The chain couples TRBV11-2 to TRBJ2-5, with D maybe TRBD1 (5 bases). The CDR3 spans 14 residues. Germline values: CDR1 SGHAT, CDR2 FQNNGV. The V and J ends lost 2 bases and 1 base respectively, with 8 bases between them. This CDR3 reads CASSLWGPQETQYF. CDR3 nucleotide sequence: TGTGCCAGCAGCTTATGGGGCCCCCAAGAGACCCAGTACTTC.

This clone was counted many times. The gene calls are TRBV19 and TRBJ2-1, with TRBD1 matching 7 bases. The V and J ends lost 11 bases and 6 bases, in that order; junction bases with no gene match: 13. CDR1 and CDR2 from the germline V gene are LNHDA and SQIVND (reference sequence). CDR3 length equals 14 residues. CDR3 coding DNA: TGTGCCCCGCAGAGGGGGCTTATCTCCAATGAGCAGTTCTTC. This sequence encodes CAPQRGLISNEQFF.

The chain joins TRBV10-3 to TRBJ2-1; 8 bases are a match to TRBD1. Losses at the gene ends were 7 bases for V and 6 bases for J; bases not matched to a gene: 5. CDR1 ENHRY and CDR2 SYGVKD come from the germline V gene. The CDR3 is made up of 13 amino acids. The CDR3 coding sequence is TGTGCCATCACCGGACAGGGACGCAATGAGCAGTTCTTC. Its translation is CAITGQGRNEQFF.

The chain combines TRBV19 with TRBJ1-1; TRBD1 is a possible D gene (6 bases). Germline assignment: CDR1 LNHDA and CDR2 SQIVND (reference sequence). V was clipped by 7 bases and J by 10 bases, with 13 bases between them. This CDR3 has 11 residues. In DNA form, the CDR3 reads TGTGCCAGTAATCAGGGGCGGAGAGCTTTCTTT. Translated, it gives CASNQGRRAFF.

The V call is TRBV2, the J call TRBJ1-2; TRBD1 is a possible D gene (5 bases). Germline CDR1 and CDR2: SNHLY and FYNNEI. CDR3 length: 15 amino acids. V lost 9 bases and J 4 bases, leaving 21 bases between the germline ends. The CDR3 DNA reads TGTGCCAGGACCGACCCCAGGGCTCCGGGCTATGGCTACACCTTC. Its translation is CARTDPRAPGYGYTF.

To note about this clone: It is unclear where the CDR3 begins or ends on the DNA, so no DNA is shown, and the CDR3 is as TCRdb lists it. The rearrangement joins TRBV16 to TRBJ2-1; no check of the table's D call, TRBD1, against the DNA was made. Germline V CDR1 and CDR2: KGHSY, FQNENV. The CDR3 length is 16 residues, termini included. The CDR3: CASSPFFGEQVNEQFF.